This T cell receptor (beta chain) was identified during a study of blood T cell repertoires in COVID-19. All enrollees were roughly 18 to 100 years old and from 20 to 30 US areas. Participants' own reports of clinical history determined their cohort assignment. CDR3 size: 15 residues. The V gene lost 0 bases and the J gene lost 4 bases, with 11 bases spanning the gap. CDR1 and CDR2 (germline): SSHAT, FNYEAQ (reference sequence). Data came from immunoSEQ multiplex PCR; TCRdb stores just in-frame clones and leaves some out. Here the sample spans 250,000 to 350,000 clones, 80% to 90% being singletons. The receptor was isolated from a woman in her 30s who had recovered from COVID-19. The chain links TRBV7-7 to TRBJ2-3; tentatively, D is TRBD2 (7 bases). The sequenced material came from PBMCs or T cells enriched from blood (not recorded which). CDR3 in DNA: TGTGCCAGCAGCTTAGCGGGGGGGCCCTCAGATACGCAGTATTTT. It codes for CASSLAGGPSDTQYF.